This T cell receptor beta chain was captured by sequencing in a study of shared clonotypes between healthy human individuals. A deep-level run was used for the assay. The table came from immunoSEQ multiplex PCR; TCRdb's copy has only in-frame clones and leaves some out. Of about 610,000 clones in the sample, approximately 96% were seen once. The naive CD8 fraction comprised CD45RO-negative cells positively selected for CCR7 and excluded terminally differentiated effector memory CD45RA+ cells. This clone was counted once. The target antigen is unknown. V dropped 6 bases and J dropped 0 bases, with 16 bases sitting between them. This CDR3 contains 16 residues. Germline V gene lookup returns CDR1 SNHLY and CDR2 FYNNEI. Whole-study results and caveats: Sharing across four donors was highest in naive CD4 (roughly 5%) and lowest in memory CD8 (about 0.4%). It was the non-shared clonotypes that had lower generation probabilities than clonotypes shared by all four donors. Naive subsets generally had larger estimated richness than memory subsets.

The V call is TRBV2, the J call TRBJ2-3; D call uncertain. The sequencing sample was made of naive CD8+ T cells sorted from blood. The TCR sequence derives from a woman in her twenties or thirties in good health. The CDR3 loop is CASSARIHTSTDTQYF. As DNA, the CDR3 is TGTGCCAGCAGCGCAAGGATACATACTAGCACAGATACGCAGTATTTT. Full variable domain (rest looked up from reference TRBV2 and TRBJ2-3): EPEVTQTPSHQVTQMGQEVILRCVPISNHLYFYWYRQILGQKVEFLVSFYNNEISEKSEIFDDQFSVERPDGSNFTLKIRSTKLEDSAMYFCASSARIHTSTDTQYFGPGTRLTVL.